The present T cell receptor (beta chain) was sequenced within a study of blood T cell repertoires in COVID-19. Background on the study: The analysed material was cDNA or gDNA that came from T cells, B-cell-depleted T cells, or PBMCs.

Libraries were prepared by immunoSEQ multiplex PCR; TCRdb keeps only in-frame clonotypes and omits some of them. The table records some 200,000 clones, 80% to 90% of them present only once. Participant ages covered roughly 18 to 89 years across about two dozen US areas. Donors in Cohort 3 counted as recovered after two negative PCRs, clearance, or symptom resolution. This CDR3 is built from 16 residues. Germline values: CDR1 MNHNS, CDR2 SASEGT. Between the trimmed V and J ends, which lost 2 bases and 2 bases, there was a span of 13 bases. The receptor comes from a woman younger than 30 who had recovered from COVID-19. The chain employs TRBV6-1 and TRBJ1-3, with D maybe TRBD1 (5 bases). The specimen sequenced was PBMCs or T cells enriched from blood (not recorded which). CDR3 residues: CASSENLGRAGNTIYF. The CDR3 DNA reads TGTGCCAGCAGTGAAAATTTGGGCAGGGCTGGAAACACCATATATTTT.